The 27 T cell receptor beta chains presented below share a single source sample, sequenced in a study of low-dose radiotherapy and immunotherapy resistance in tumors. Gene-specific TRAV and TRBV primers were used for first-strand cDNA, covering alpha and beta chains. The PCR that amplified TCRs ran for around 20 cycles, relying on a constant-region primer and a V-primer adapter. TCRdb reanalysed the reads using MiXCR and keeps one entry per CDR3 protein. The profile shows 60,000 to 75,000 distinct CDR3 sequences, about 25% of them singletons. Time point reported: before trial treatment. The sample in question was PBMCs, obtained before treatment. Source of these receptors: a male donor with rectosigmoid adenocarcinoma.

This clonotype was seen many times. The chain links TRBV6-6 to TRBJ1-1, with TRBD1 as a possible D gene (5 bases). Trimming pared 5 bases from V and 3 bases from J, leaving 13 bases between. The CDR3 contains 14 residues. Germline assignment: CDR1 MNHNY and CDR2 SVGAGI (reference sequence). The CDR3 DNA reads as TGTGCCAGCAGTCAACCGGAGGGGTACACTGAAGCTTTCTTT. It yields the protein CASSQPEGYTEAFF.

This clonotype showed up many times. V and J are TRBV6-2 or TRBV6-3 and TRBJ2-1; tentatively, D is TRBD2 (5 bases). The CDR3 has 16 amino acids. The germline V gene has CDR1 MNHEY and CDR2 SVGEGT. Between the trimmed V and J ends, which lost 4 bases and 1 base, there was a span of 14 bases. CDR3 nucleotides: TGTGCCAGCAGTTTAAATCGGGGTGGATCCTACAATGAGCAGTTCTTC. Its protein is CASSLNRGGSYNEQFF.

This clonotype has at least ten counts. V gene TRBV5-4 combines with J gene TRBJ2-5; a weak D match, TRBD2 (6 bases). Trimming left V 0 bases short and J 10 bases short, with 13 bases between. This CDR3 region has 13 residues. CDR1 and CDR2 (germline): SGHNT, YYREEE (reference sequence). The CDR3 region is CASSLAGGDGQYF. The CDR3 nucleotides are TGTGCCAGCAGCTTGGCGGGCGGGGATGGCCAGTACTTC.

This clonotype was observed many times. The gene calls are TRBV5-1 and TRBJ2-7; D might be TRBD2 (6 bases). Germline CDR1 is SGHRS and CDR2 is YFSETQ. The CDR3 has 15 amino acids. With 4 bases removed from V and 4 bases from J, the gap between germline ends came to 18 bases. CDR3 DNA sequence: TGCGCCAGCAGCCCGGAGGCGACTAGTTATTACGAGCAGTACTTC. It specifies CASSPEATSYYEQYF. The whole variable domain, filled in from reference TRBV5-1 and TRBJ2-7, reads KAGVTQTPRYLIKTRGQQVTLSCSPISGHRSVSWYQQTPGQGLQFLFEYFSETQRNKGNFPGRFSGRQFSNSRSEMNVSTLELGDSALYLCASSPEATSYYEQYFGPGTRLTVT.

The chain is built from TRBV7-2 and TRBJ2-1; tentative D call: TRBD1 (5 bases). The ends were cut back, 6 bases at V and 4 bases at J, with 16 bases in the middle. The germline V gene encodes CDR1 SGHTA and CDR2 FQGNSA. This CDR3 is 15 amino acids long. In nucleotides, the CDR3 is TGTGCCAGCAGACAGTGGGGCAGGGCTTACAATGAGCAGTTCTTC. Its protein is CASRQWGRAYNEQFF.

Turning to this clonotype: A far larger clone is off by one base, so a read error is likely. The rearrangement joins TRBV7-2 to TRBJ2-1, with D uncertain. Germline-derived CDR1 and CDR2 are SGHTA and FQGNSA. The CDR3 loop spans 14 amino acids. The CDR3 DNA reads TGTGCCAGCAGCTTGGTCAGATCCTACAATGAGCGGTTCTTC. This sequence encodes CASSLVRSYNERFF.

This clonotype qualifies as medium-sized. This chain connects TRBV4-3 to TRBJ2-1, with D unresolved. Germline values: CDR1 LGHNA, CDR2 YSLEER. This CDR3 has 13 residues. V lost 0 bases, J lost 5 bases, and 5 bases lay in between. This CDR3 reads CASSQEVNNEQFF. The CDR3 DNA reads as TGCGCCAGCAGCCAAGAGGTCAACAATGAGCAGTTCTTC.

This clonotype has ten or more counts. The chain links TRBV7-2 to TRBJ1-1; tentatively, D is TRBD1 (5 bases). Germline CDR1 and CDR2: SGHTA and FQGNSA. Trimming left V 4 bases short and J 6 bases short, with 24 bases between. CDR3 length equals 17 residues. CDR3 sequence: CASSSPRGHRLRAEAFF. CDR3 sequence (DNA): TGTGCCAGCAGCTCCCCCCGGGGTCACAGGTTACGCGCTGAAGCTTTCTTT.

About this clonotype itself: With a much larger clone just one base away, this may be a read error. This chain uses TRBV4-1 with TRBJ2-1, with D perhaps being TRBD1 or TRBD2 (6 bases each). Germline CDR1 MGHRA, CDR2 YSYEKL. The CDR3 spans 17 residues. The DNA of the CDR3 is TGTGCCAGCAGCCAAGATCCCGGCAGGAGGGGGGACAATGAGCAGTTCTTC. Translating gives CASSQDPGRRGDNEQFF.

The chain joins TRBV6-2 or TRBV6-3 to TRBJ1-1; TRBD1 matches at 9 bases. Germline V gene data show CDR1 as MNHEY and CDR2 as SVGEGT. J gave up 6 bases and V 6 bases, and 11 bases lay outside the gene matches. The CDR3 covers 15 residues. This CDR3 reads CASSPSDRGVAEAFF. The CDR3 region has the DNA TGTGCCAGCAGCCCTTCGGACAGGGGTGTCGCTGAAGCTTTCTTT.

This clonotype was picked up many times. The CDR3 bases are TGCGCCAGCAGCCAAGTCACAGGGACAGGCGGCTACACCTTC. This codes for CASSQVTGTGGYTF. The V gene is TRBV4-1, the J gene TRBJ1-2; 8 bases are shared with TRBD1. This CDR3 is 14 amino acids long. In germline, CDR1 is MGHRA, CDR2 YSYEKL. V was pared by 1 base and J by 8 bases, with 6 bases of the junction left unmatched.

This clonotype has at least ten counts. The chain couples TRBV5-1 to TRBJ1-4; D perhaps matches TRBD1 (5 bases). The CDR3 is 15 residues long. The germline gives CDR1 SGHRS, CDR2 YFSETQ. The germline V and J ends were trimmed by 10 bases and 3 bases, with 19 bases remaining between them. CDR3 coding DNA: TGCGCCTCTGCGCGTCTAGGGGCACCTAATGAAAAACTGTTTTTT. Translating gives CASARLGAPNEKLFF.

This clonotype was found many times. V and J are TRBV7-9 and TRBJ1-2; no clear D gene. Germline V CDR1 and CDR2: SEHNR, FQNEAQ (reference sequence). The CDR3 runs to 11 residues. Trimming shortened V by 7 bases and J by 8 bases, and 11 bases separated the two germline ends. Here the CDR3 reads CASTKGSGYTF. The CDR3 bases are TGTGCCAGCACCAAGGGTAGCGGCTACACCTTC.

As DNA, the CDR3 is TGTGCCAGTAGCAGTAGCGGGAGGGAGCAGTTCTTC. Protein sequence: CASSSSGREQFF. V gene TRBV19 combines with J gene TRBJ2-1; 10 nucleotides line up with TRBD2. CDR1 LNHDA and CDR2 SQIVND come from the germline V gene (reference sequence). The ends lost 6 bases at V and 10 bases at J; junction bases unmatched: 3. The CDR3 totals 12 residues.

The table lists this clonotype with many counts. The J gene is TRBJ2-3, the V gene TRBV19; tentatively, D is TRBD2 (5 bases). The CDR3 spans 14 residues. V shed 7 bases and J shed 0 bases, with 11 bases lying between them. Germline V lookup: CDR1 LNHDA, CDR2 SQIVND (reference sequence). CDR3 sequence: CASKPEGSTDTQYF. CDR3 in DNA: TGTGCCAGTAAGCCTGAGGGAAGCACAGATACGCAGTATTTT.

This clonotype was detected many times. The chain employs TRBV4-2 and TRBJ2-3; D is ambiguous. Per germline, CDR1 LGHNA and CDR2 YNFKEQ. Trimming took off 1 base at V and 14 bases at J, with 13 bases between the two ends. CDR3 length: 12 amino acids. CDR3 sequence (DNA): TGTGCCAGCAGCCAAGTCCCGACTGTTCTGTATTTT. Its protein is CASSQVPTVLYF.

On this clonotype itself: With a far larger clone one base away, a read error is the likely cause. The rearrangement uses TRBV5-3 and TRBJ2-7; TRBD2 matches 15 bases. TRBV5-3 is sorted into the ORF group, with uncertain function. After removal of 8 bases from V and 7 bases from J, the junction contained 16 bases not matched to a gene. The length of the CDR3 is 17 residues. CDR3 in DNA: TGTGCCAGCAGCCGAGGACTAGCGGGAGGGTTATACAATGAGCAGTACTTC. Its protein product is CASSRGLAGGLYNEQYF.

This clonotype was recorded at least ten times. V and J are TRBV7-6 and TRBJ1-1; D is uncertain. The CDR3 spans 12 residues. V lost 5 bases, J lost 6 bases, and 10 bases lay in between. The germline V gene encodes CDR1 SGHVS and CDR2 FNYEAQ. The DNA of the CDR3 is TGTGCCAGCAGCCCCTTTCGAGCTGAAGCTTTCTTT. Its translation is CASSPFRAEAFF.

To note about this clonotype: With a far larger clone one base away, a read error is the likely cause. The J gene is TRBJ1-5, the V gene TRBV7-6, with 9 nucleotides matching TRBD1. Per germline, CDR1 SGHVS and CDR2 FNYEAQ. The CDR3 runs to 14 residues. The CDR3 region has the DNA TGTGCCCGCAGCTTGGGACAGGGTCGTCAGCCCCAGCATTTT. It yields the protein CARSLGQGRQPQHF. Based on the CDR3 plus reference TRBV7-6 and TRBJ1-5, the full variable domain is GAGVSQSPRYKVTKRGQDVALRCDPISGHVSLYWYRQALGQGPEFLTYFNYEAQQDKSGLPNDRFSAERPEGSISTLTIQRTEQRDSAMYRCARSLGQGRQPQHFGDGTRLSIL.

There are many counts of this clonotype. The chain employs TRBV6-2 or TRBV6-3 and TRBJ1-1; 8 nucleotides line up with TRBD1. The germline CDR1 and CDR2 sequences are MNHEY and SVGEGT. After removal of 6 bases from V and 6 bases from J, the junction contained 9 bases not matched to a gene. The CDR3 has 14 residues. As DNA, the CDR3 is TGTGCCAGCAGCCAGTGGACAGGGAAGCCTGAAGCTTTCTTT. This codes for CASSQWTGKPEAFF.

This clonotype was seen at least ten times. The V call is TRBV14, the J call TRBJ2-1; D remains unclear. Germline-derived CDR1 and CDR2 are SGHDN and FVKESK. This CDR3 has 13 amino acids. V was trimmed by 0 bases and J by 4 bases, leaving 4 bases between them. CDR3 coding DNA: TGTGCCAGCAGCCAAGAAGGATACAATGAGCAGTTCTTC. Its translation is CASSQEGYNEQFF.

As to this clonotype: A far larger clone is one nucleotide away, so this likely arose from a read error. The chain recombines TRBV18 with TRBJ2-1; D is unclear. From germline, CDR1 is KGHSH and CDR2 LQKENI. This CDR3 spans 13 amino acids. V gave up 6 bases and J gave up 10 bases, with 16 bases separating them. CDR3 nucleotides: TGTGCCAGCTCCGTGGGCGTTTCCTACGAGCAGTTCTTC. Residues: CASSVGVSYEQFF.

The sample holds many counts of this clonotype. The chain links TRBV10-3 to TRBJ1-3; 7 bases are a match to TRBD1. The junction had 7 bases not matched to a gene; V was cut back by 5 bases and J by 0 bases. CDR1 is ENHRY and CDR2 is SYGVKD in the germline V gene. This CDR3 has 16 residues. The CDR3 DNA is TGTGCCATCAGTCGGGACAGCAAAAACTCTGGAAACACCATATATTTT. It encodes CAISRDSKNSGNTIYF.

This clonotype was detected ten times or more. The chain carries TRBV5-1 and TRBJ2-7, with D possibly being TRBD2 (5 bases). Germline V gene sequence: CDR1 SGHRS, CDR2 YFSETQ. The ends were cut back, 3 bases at V and 7 bases at J, with 14 bases in the middle. This CDR3 has 13 amino acids. CDR3 region: CASSWAGTGEQYF. In nucleotides, the CDR3 is TGCGCCAGCAGCTGGGCCGGAACGGGGGAGCAGTACTTC.

This clonotype occurred many times. The V gene is TRBV4-1, the J gene TRBJ1-5; D remains unclear. V lost 0 bases and J 0 bases, leaving 9 bases between the germline ends. The CDR3 extends over 16 amino acids. Germline CDR1 reads MGHRA; CDR2 reads YSYEKL. CDR3 sequence: CASSQETSSSNQPQHF. Written as DNA, the CDR3 is TGCGCCAGCAGCCAAGAGACCTCCAGTAGCAATCAGCCCCAGCATTTT.

This clonotype has a count of ten or more. The J gene is TRBJ1-1, the V gene TRBV6-2 or TRBV6-3, with D possibly being TRBD1 (5 bases). Trimming stripped 6 bases from V and 7 bases from J, with 18 bases between. CDR1 and CDR2 from the germline V gene are MNHEY and SVGEGT. The CDR3 runs 14 residues. CDR3 bases: TGTGCCAGCAGCCCCTACCTGGGGGAAGGTGAAGCTTTCTTT. Translating it yields CASSPYLGEGEAFF.

As to this clonotype: Only one base separates this from a far larger clonotype, so it likely reflects a read error. The V call is TRBV10-3, the J call TRBJ2-1; no reliable D call. Germline loops: CDR1 ENHRY, CDR2 SYGVKD. The CDR3 consists of 14 residues. The CDR3 protein is CASSSRLKDYEQFF. For the CDR3, the DNA is TGTGCCAGCAGTTCCAGGCTAAAGGATTACGAGCAGTTCTTC.